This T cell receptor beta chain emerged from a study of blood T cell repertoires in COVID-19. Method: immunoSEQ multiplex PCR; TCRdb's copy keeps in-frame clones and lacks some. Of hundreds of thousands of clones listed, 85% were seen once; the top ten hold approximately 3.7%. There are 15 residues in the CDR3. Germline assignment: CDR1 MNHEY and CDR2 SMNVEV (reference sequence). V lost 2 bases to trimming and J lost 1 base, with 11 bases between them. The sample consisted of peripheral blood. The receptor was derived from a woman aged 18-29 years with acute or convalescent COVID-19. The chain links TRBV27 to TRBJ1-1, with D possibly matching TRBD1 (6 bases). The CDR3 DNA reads TGTGCCAGCAGTTTAACCGGGACACCGAACACTGAAGCTTTCTTT. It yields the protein CASSLTGTPNTEAFF.